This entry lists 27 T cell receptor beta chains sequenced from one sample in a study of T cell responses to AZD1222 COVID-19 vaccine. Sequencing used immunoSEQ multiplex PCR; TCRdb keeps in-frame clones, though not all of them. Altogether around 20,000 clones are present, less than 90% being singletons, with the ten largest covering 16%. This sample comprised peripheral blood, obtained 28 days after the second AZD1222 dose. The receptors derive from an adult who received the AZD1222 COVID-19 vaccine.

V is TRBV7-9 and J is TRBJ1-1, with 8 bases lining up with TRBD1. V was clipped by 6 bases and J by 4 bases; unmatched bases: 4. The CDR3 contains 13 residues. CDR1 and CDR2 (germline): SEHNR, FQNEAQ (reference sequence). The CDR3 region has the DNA TGTGCCAGCAGTTCCAGGGGGCCCACTGAAGCTTTCTTT. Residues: CASSSRGPTEAFF.

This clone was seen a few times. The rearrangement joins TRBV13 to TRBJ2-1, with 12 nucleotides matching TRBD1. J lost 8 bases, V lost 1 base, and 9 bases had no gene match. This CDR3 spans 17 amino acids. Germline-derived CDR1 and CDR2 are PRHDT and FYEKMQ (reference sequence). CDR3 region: CASSLVTGGQGAHEQFF. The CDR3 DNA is TGTGCCAGCAGCTTAGTAACGGGGGGACAGGGGGCCCATGAGCAGTTCTTC.

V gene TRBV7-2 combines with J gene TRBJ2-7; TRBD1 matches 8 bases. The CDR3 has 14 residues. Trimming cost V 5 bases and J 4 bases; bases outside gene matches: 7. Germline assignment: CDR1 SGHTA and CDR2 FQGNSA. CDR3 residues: CASSPTGAEYEQYF. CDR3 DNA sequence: TGTGCCAGCAGCCCGACAGGGGCAGAATACGAGCAGTACTTC. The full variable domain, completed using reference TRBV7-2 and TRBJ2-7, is GAGVSQSPSNKVTEKGKDVELRCDPISGHTALYWYRQSLGQGLEFLIYFQGNSAPDKSGLPSDRFSAERTGGSVSTLTIQRTQQEDSAVYLCASSPTGAEYEQYFGPGTRLTVT.

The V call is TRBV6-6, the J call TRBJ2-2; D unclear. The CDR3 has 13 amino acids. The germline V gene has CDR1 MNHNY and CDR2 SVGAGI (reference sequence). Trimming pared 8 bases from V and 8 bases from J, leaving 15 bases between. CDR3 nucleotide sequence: TGTGCCAGCTTGACGCTTTTCGGGGGGGAGCTGTTTTTT. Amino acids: CASLTLFGGELFF.

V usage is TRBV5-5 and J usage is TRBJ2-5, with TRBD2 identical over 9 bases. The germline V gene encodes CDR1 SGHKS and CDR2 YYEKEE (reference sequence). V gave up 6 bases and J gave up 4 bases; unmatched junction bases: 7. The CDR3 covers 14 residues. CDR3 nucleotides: TGTGCCAGCATAAGGGGTAGCGGGAGAGAGACCCAGTACTTC. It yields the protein CASIRGSGRETQYF. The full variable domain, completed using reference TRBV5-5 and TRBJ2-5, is DAGVTQSPTHLIKTRGQQVTLRCSPISGHKSVSWYQQVLGQGPQFIFQYYEKEERGRGNFPDRFSARQFPNYSSELNVNALLLGDSALYLCASIRGSGRETQYFGPGTRLLVL.

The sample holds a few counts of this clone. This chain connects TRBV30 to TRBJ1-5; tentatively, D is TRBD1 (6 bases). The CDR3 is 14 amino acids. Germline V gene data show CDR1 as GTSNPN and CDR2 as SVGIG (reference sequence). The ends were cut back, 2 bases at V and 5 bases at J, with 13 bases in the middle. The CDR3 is CAWSYTRGDQPQHF. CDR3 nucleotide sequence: TGTGCCTGGAGTTATACCAGGGGAGATCAGCCCCAGCATTTT.

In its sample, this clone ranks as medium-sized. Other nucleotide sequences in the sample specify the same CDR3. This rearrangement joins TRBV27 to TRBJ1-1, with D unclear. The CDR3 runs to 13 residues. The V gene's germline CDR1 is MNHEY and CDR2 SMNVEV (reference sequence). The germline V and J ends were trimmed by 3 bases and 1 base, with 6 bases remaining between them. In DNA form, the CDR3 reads TGTGCCAGCAGTTTGGGAGGGAACACTGAAGCTTTCTTT. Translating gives CASSLGGNTEAFF.

CDR3 sequence (DNA): TGTGCCACTGTACCCTCCCTCATCTCTGGAAACACCATATATTTT. Protein product: CATVPSLISGNTIYF. The chain is built from TRBV19 and TRBJ1-3, with D unclear. Germline CDR1 reads LNHDA; CDR2 reads SQIVND (reference sequence). This CDR3 spans 15 amino acids. Trimming removed 10 bases from V and 0 bases from J, with 16 bases in between.

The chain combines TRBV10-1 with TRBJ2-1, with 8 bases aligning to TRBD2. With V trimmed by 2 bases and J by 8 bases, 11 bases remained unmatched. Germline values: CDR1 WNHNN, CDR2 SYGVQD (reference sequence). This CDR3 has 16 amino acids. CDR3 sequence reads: CASSEPGTSSVYEQFF. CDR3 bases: TGCGCCAGCAGTGAGCCCGGGACTAGTAGTGTCTATGAGCAGTTCTTC.

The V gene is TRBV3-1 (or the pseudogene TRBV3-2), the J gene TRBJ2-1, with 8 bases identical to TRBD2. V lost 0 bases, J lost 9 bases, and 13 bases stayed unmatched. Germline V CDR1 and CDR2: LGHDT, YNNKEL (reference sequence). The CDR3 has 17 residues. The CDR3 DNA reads TGTGCCAGCAGCCAAGATAGGTCGGAGCGGGAGCGGGTTGAGCAGTTCTTC. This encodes CASSQDRSERERVEQFF.

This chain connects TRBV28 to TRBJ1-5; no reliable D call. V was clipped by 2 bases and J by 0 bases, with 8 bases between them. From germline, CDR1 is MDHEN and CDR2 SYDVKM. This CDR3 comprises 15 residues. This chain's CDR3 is CASSLTPNSNQPQHF. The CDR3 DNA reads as TGTGCCAGCAGTTTAACCCCGAATAGCAATCAGCCCCAGCATTTT.

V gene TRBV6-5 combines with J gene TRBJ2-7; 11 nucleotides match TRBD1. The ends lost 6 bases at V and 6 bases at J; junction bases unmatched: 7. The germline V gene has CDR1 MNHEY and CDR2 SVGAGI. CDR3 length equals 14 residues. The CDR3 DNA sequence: TGTGCCAGCAGACAGGACAGGGGGCTTGGCGAGCAGTACTTC. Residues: CASRQDRGLGEQYF.

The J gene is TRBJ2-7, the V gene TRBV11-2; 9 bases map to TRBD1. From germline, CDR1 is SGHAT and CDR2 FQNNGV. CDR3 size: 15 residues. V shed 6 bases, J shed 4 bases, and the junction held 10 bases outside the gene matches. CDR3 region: CASSRGQGSRYEQYF. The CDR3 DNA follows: TGTGCCAGCAGTCGAGGACAGGGGAGTCGGTACGAGCAGTACTTC.

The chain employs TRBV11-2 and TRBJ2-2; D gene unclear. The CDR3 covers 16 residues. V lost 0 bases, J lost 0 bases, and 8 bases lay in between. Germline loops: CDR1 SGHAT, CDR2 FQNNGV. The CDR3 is CASSLDRLANTGELFF. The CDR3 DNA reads TGTGCCAGCAGCTTAGATCGGCTCGCGAACACCGGGGAGCTGTTTTTT.

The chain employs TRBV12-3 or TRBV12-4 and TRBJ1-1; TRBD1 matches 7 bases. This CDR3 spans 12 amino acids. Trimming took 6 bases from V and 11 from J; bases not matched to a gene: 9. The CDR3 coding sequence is TGTGCCAGCAGCCTACAGGGGTTTACGGCTTTCTTT. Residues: CASSLQGFTAFF.

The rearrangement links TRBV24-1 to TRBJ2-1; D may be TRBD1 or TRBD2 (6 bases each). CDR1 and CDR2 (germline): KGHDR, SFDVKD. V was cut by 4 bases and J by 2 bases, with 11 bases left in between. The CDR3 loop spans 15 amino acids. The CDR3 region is CATSESGEAYNEQFF. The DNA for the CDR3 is TGTGCCACCAGTGAATCAGGGGAGGCCTACAATGAGCAGTTCTTC.

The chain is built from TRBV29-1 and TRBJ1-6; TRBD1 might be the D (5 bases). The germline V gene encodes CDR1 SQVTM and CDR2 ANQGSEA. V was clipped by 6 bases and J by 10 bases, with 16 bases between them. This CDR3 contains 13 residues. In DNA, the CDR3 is TGCAGCGTCAGCCGGGGGGAAGGCTCACCCCTCCACTTT. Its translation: CSVSRGEGSPLHF.

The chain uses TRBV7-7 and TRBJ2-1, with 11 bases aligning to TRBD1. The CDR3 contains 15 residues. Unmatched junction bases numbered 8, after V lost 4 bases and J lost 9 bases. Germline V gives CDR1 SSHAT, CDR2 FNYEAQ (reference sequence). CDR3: CASSSWTGGSAEQFF. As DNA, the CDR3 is TGTGCCAGCAGCTCCTGGACAGGGGGCTCCGCTGAGCAGTTCTTC.

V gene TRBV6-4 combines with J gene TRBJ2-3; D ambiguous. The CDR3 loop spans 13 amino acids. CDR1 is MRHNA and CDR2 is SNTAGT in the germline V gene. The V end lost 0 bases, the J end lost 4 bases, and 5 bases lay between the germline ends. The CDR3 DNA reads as TGTGCCAGCAGTGACTCGAAGGCAGATACGCAGTATTTT. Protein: CASSDSKADTQYF.

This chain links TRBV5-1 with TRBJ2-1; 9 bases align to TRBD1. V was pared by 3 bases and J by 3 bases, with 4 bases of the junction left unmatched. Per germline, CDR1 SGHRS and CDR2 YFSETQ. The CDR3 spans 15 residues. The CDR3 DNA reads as TGCGCCAGCAGCTATGACAGGGGGAACTACAATGAGCAGTTCTTC. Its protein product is CASSYDRGNYNEQFF.

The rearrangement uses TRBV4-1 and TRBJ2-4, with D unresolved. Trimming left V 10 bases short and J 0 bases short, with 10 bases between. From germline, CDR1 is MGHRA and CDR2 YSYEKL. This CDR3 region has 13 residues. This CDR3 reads CATYDQAKNIQYF. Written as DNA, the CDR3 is TGCGCCACCTACGACCAAGCCAAAAACATTCAGTACTTC.

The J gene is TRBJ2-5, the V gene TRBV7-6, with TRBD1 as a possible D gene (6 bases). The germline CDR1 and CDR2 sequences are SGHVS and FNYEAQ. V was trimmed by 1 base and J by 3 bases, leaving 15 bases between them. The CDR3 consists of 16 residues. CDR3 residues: CASSLEFRGQEETQYF. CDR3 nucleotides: TGTGCCAGCAGCTTAGAATTCAGGGGCCAAGAAGAGACCCAGTACTTC.

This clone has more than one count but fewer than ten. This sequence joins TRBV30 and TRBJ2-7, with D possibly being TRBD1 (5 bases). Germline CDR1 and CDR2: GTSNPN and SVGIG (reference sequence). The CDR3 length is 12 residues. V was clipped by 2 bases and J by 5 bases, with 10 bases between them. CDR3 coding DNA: TGTGCCTGGAGTAGACAGTCCAACGAGCAGTACTTC. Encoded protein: CAWSRQSNEQYF.

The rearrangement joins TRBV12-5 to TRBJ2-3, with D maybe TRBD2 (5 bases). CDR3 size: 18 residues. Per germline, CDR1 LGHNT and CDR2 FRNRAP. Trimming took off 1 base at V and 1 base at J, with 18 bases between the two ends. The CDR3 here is CASGLAYLGGFRTDTQYF. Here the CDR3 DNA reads TGTGCTAGTGGTTTGGCATACCTTGGCGGGTTTCGCACAGATACGCAGTATTTT.

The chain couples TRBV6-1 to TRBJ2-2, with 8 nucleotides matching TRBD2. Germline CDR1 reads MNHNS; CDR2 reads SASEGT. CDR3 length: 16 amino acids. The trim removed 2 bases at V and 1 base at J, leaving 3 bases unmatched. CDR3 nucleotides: TGTGCCAGCAGTGAATTGAGCGGGAGGAACACCGGGGAGCTGTTTTTT. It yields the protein CASSELSGRNTGELFF.

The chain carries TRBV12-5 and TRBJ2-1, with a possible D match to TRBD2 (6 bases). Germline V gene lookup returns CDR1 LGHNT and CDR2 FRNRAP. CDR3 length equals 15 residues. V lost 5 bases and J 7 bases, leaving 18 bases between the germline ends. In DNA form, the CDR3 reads TGTGCTAGTGGTACCCCGGGGGTTGTGGGTAATGAGCAGTTCTTC. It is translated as CASGTPGVVGNEQFF.

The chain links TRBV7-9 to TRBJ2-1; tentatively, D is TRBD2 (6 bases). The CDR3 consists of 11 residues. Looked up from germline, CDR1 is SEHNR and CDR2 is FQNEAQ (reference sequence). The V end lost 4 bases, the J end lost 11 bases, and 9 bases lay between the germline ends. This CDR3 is CASSYGTQQFF. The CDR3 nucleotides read TGTGCCAGCAGCTACGGGACTCAGCAGTTCTTC.